This T cell receptor (beta chain) came from a study of blood T cells in healthy people across ages. The authors ran a second PCR of about 6 to 12 cycles using a sample-barcoded 5' primer and a J-beta primer mix. Using its own MiXCR run on the 5' RACE reads, TCRdb lists one record per CDR3 protein. The table lists roughly 1.5 million distinct CDR3 sequences, approximately 42% of them singletons. To note about this clonotype: No antigen is known for it.

The CDR3 covers 13 residues. Deletions cut 8 bases from V and 3 bases from J, with 14 bases between. Healthy individuals of Caucasian origin from Russia, aged about 6 to 100, served as donors. Study-wide results and caveats: It was the long-lived donors that had more naive CD4+ cells and higher diversity than aged donors. Strong correlation linked observed beta diversity and percent naive T cells. Age showed a roughly linear inverse relationship with TCR beta diversity per million T cells.

Specimen: blood. The receptor was isolated from a woman younger than 30 in good health. The chain is built from TRBV12-3 or TRBV12-4 and TRBJ2-7; D remains ambiguous. The CDR3 sequence is CASANNVGYEQYF. CDR3 nucleotides: TGTGCCAGCGCCAACAACGTCGGCTACGAGCAGTACTTC.